This is a list of T cell receptor beta chains from one sample in a study of CXCR3-negative and CXCR3-positive naive CD8 T cells. No DNA is given; TCRdb re-called the 5' RACE reads and lists each CDR3 protein once. This specimen shows about 63,000 distinct CDR3 sequences; the ten leading clones hold 4.8%. Input material: naive CXCR3+ CD8+ T cells from blood. The receptors originated from a human donor in good health. Some clones in this sample may be carry-over from other donors' samples. CDR3s include the opening cysteine and the closing phenylalanine or tryptophan. The order of the fields is J gene, V gene, CDR3 protein.

>TRBJ2-1|TRBV7-8
CASSRPGGGYNEQFF
>TRBJ1-5|TRBV12-3/TRBV12-4
CASSSRPGERQPQHF
>TRBJ1-5|TRBV7-2
CASSLGATAGRSNQPQHF
>TRBJ1-2|TRBV12-3/TRBV12-4
CASSPPGDYGYTF
>TRBJ2-2|TRBV7-9
CASSLVSGLLGTGELFF
>TRBJ2-7|TRBV29-1
CSVEEGTGDAEQYF
>TRBJ2-1|TRBV6-1
CASSETPSNEQFF
>TRBJ1-2|TRBV7-9
CASSGQGIYGYTF
>TRBJ2-5|TRBV29-1
CSARHRETQYF
>TRBJ2-1|TRBV7-2
CASSPLKGVYNEQFF
>TRBJ1-1|TRBV5-1
CASSSLGESGRNTEAFF
>TRBJ2-1|TRBV4-2
CASSQGGGGSYNEQFF
>TRBJ2-7|TRBV28
CASSQSQTGGNYEQYF
>TRBJ2-1|TRBV4-1
CASSQDLSALRFF
>TRBJ2-7|TRBV28
CASRPTGGGHEQYF
>TRBJ2-7|TRBV5-4
CASSSLTDAEFDEQYF
>TRBJ2-1|TRBV7-6
CASSRTVNEQFF
>TRBJ2-2|TRBV4-2
CASSPFPGLENGELFF
>TRBJ2-5|TRBV5-5
CASSRPPGLAGVRETQYF
>TRBJ2-1|TRBV15
CATSQVRNEQFF
>TRBJ1-1|TRBV29-1
CSVGLSNTEAFF
>TRBJ2-3|TRBV20-1
CSATTSGVWNTQYF
>TRBJ1-5|TRBV20-1
CSAREDSNQPQHF
>TRBJ2-6|TRBV7-3
CASSSPEPGKSPSGANVLTF
>TRBJ2-7|TRBV20-1
CSARDGGSYEQYF
>TRBJ2-7|TRBV6-2/TRBV6-3
CASSPRDGTRHRTDEQYF
>TRBJ2-1|TRBV18
CASSPEGFVHEQFF
>TRBJ2-1|TRBV7-9
CASSPPLAYNEQFF
>TRBJ2-1|TRBV20-1
CSARDIRTSGDNEQFF
>TRBJ1-1|TRBV29-1
CSVDKNTEAFF
>TRBJ1-1|TRBV29-1
CSANGEGGTEAFF
>TRBJ2-1|TRBV7-9
CASSPLRSDTYNEQFF
>TRBJ2-3|TRBV7-2
CASSGTSDTDTQYF
>TRBJ2-7|TRBV30
CAWRGLTSSYEQYF
>TRBJ2-1|TRBV5-6
CASSLVENEQFF
>TRBJ1-1|TRBV4-2
CASSLRGDTEAFF
>TRBJ2-7|TRBV7-2
CATGTSAFNEQYF
>TRBJ2-1|TRBV28
CASSLPSGGALNEQFF
>TRBJ1-2|TRBV6-2/TRBV6-3
CASSYSQGQLLNYGYTF
>TRBJ2-5|TRBV6-6
CASSGQKETQYF
>TRBJ2-3|TRBV7-8
CASSPYRGSYTDTQYF
>TRBJ2-3|TRBV29-1
CSDRTSSTDTQYF
>TRBJ2-1|TRBV25-1
CASSELGVYNEQFF
>TRBJ2-7|TRBV28
CASRSPWDSQSYEQYF
>TRBJ2-2|TRBV5-1
CASSRGLNTGELFF
>TRBJ2-3|TRBV7-9
CASSSRTSMDTQYF
>TRBJ1-2|TRBV12-3/TRBV12-4
CASSLSRGPIYGYTF
>TRBJ2-7|TRBV19
CASSIYRDTYEQYF
>TRBJ2-1|TRBV11-1
CASSLGFRIAGESEQFF
>TRBJ2-3|TRBV20-1
CSAKLAGVPSVTDTQYF
>TRBJ2-7|TRBV28
CASSFRASYEQYF
>TRBJ2-5|TRBV11-2
CASGSSPGETQYF
>TRBJ1-1|TRBV20-1
CSARLRDTEAFF
>TRBJ1-1|TRBV9
CASSVGGTGDTEAFF
>TRBJ2-7|TRBV20-1
CSARREFSYEQYF
>TRBJ2-7|TRBV28
CASSPRTNPEQYF
>TRBJ1-1|TRBV29-1
CSVEFTGADTEAFF